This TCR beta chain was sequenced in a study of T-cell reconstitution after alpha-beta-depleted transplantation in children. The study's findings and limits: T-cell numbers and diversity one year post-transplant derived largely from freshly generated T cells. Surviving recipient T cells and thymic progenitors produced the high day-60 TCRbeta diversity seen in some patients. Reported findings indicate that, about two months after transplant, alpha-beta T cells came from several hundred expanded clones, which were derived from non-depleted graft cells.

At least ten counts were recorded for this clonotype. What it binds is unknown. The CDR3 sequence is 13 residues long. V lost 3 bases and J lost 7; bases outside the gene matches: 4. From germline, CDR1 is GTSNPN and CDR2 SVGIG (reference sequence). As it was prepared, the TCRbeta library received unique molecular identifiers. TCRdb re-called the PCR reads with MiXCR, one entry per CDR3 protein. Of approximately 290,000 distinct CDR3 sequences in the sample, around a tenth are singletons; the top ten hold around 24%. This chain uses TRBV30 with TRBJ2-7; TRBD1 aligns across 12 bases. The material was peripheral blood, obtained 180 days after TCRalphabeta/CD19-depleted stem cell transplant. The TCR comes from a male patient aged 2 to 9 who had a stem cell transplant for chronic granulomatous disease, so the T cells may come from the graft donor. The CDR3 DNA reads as TGTGCCTGGAGGGGACAGGGGGCGGGTGAGCAGTACTTC. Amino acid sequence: CAWRGQGAGEQYF.